Listed below are T cell receptor beta chains from one sample, sequenced in a study of OX40 agonist ivuxolimab in advanced cancers. The data were produced by immunoSEQ multiplex PCR, yet TCRdb's version contains in-frame clones alone and is incomplete. The sample contains more than 10,000 clones, more than 70% of which appear only once. Source: CD4+ or CD8+ T cells sorted from blood, taken in a trial of the OX40 agonist ivuxolimab. The receptors originated from an adult with an advanced solid tumor such as melanoma, head and neck, liver or kidney cancer. Both conserved end residues are part of each CDR3. The order of the fields is D gene, clone size, V gene, J gene, CDR3 protein, CDR3 DNA. D genes are given only for firm matches. A clone size is listed for some rows: how often the clone was seen (once, few, many), or a class if it is expanded.

-	-	TRBV5-5	TRBJ2-7	CASSSAPGSYEQYF	TGTGCCAGCAGCTCAGCTCCGGGGAGCTACGAGCAGTACTTC
-	-	TRBV7-6	TRBJ1-2	CASSSGLPNYGYTF	TGTGCCAGCAGCTCCGGGCTCCCCAACTATGGCTACACCTTC
-	-	TRBV9	TRBJ2-1	CASSVASSPYNEQFF	TGTGCCAGCAGCGTAGCCAGTAGCCCCTACAATGAGCAGTTCTTC
-	-	TRBV19	TRBJ2-1	CASSIPGTFNEQFF	TGTGCCAGTAGTATCCCCGGCACATTTAATGAGCAGTTCTTC
TRBD2	once	TRBV2	TRBJ2-3	CASRSSGGAFHTQYF	TGTGCCAGCAGGTCTAGCGGGGGGGCGTTTCATACGCAGTATTTT
TRBD2	-	TRBV15	TRBJ2-7	CATGPRGGLGYEQYF	TGTGCCACCGGCCCCCGGGGGGGACTAGGGTACGAGCAGTACTTC
-	-	TRBV25-1	TRBJ2-3	CATSGEHTDTQYF	TGTGCCACCTCGGGGGAACACACAGATACGCAGTATTTT
-	-	TRBV5-1	TRBJ1-1	CASSLGPGTEAFF	TGCGCCAGCAGCTTGGGCCCTGGGACTGAAGCTTTCTTT
-	-	TRBV5-6	TRBJ1-5	CASSLGGDQPQHF	TGTGCCAGCAGCTTGGGGGGGGATCAGCCCCAGCATTTT
TRBD1	few	TRBV15	TRBJ1-5	CATSRDSGTGVGNQPQHF	TGTGCCACCAGCAGAGACTCCGGGACAGGGGTGGGCAATCAGCCCCAGCATTTT
-	-	TRBV15	TRBJ2-7	CATSRDRGVYEQYF	TGTGCCACCAGCAGAGACAGGGGGGTCTACGAGCAGTACTTC
-	-	TRBV28	TRBJ1-5	CASSLDSDNQPQHF	TGTGCCAGCAGTTTGGACAGTGACAATCAGCCCCAGCATTTT
-	-	TRBV9	TRBJ2-5	CASSLGSKETQYF	TGTGCCAGCAGCCTCGGCAGCAAAGAGACCCAGTACTTC
TRBD2	-	TRBV27	TRBJ2-5	CATSLSGVFETQYF	TGTGCCACCTCACTTAGCGGGGTGTTTGAGACCCAGTACTTC
TRBD1	-	TRBV7-9	TRBJ2-3	CASRTGTDTQYF	TGTGCCAGCAGGACAGGGACAGATACGCAGTATTTT
TRBD2	-	TRBV7-3	TRBJ2-3	CASSPTSGGKRDTQYF	TGTGCCAGCAGCCCAACTAGCGGGGGAAAAAGAGATACGCAGTATTTT
TRBD2	-	TRBV7-7	TRBJ2-2	CASRGLALASGNTGELFF	TGTGCTAGCAGAGGGCTGGCTCTGGCTAGCGGAAACACCGGGGAGCTGTTTTTT
-	few	TRBV7-8	TRBJ2-2	CASSRLAGADTGELFF	TGTGCCAGCAGCCGATTGGCAGGGGCGGACACCGGGGAGCTGTTTTTT
-	-	TRBV5-5	TRBJ2-3	CASSPTGLATQYF	TGTGCCAGCAGCCCCACAGGGTTAGCTACGCAGTATTTT
-	-	TRBV27	TRBJ1-5	CASSLSGRQPQHF	TGTGCCAGCAGTTTATCGGGCCGTCAGCCCCAGCATTTT
TRBD1	-	TRBV28	TRBJ1-4	CASREIRDRVEKLFF	TGTGCCAGCAGAGAGATCCGGGACAGGGTTGAAAAACTGTTTTTT
TRBD1	-	TRBV9	TRBJ2-7	CASSPRDRGTGEQYF	TGTGCCAGCAGCCCGAGGGACAGGGGGACTGGCGAGCAGTACTTC
TRBD1	-	TRBV7-6	TRBJ2-1	CASSPRDRVYNEQFF	TGTGCCAGCAGCCCCCGGGACAGGGTCTACAATGAGCAGTTCTTC
-	-	TRBV6-6	TRBJ2-3	CASSYAVGHTDTQYF	TGTGCCAGCAGTTACGCCGTGGGACACACAGATACGCAGTATTTT
-	-	TRBV4-1	TRBJ2-7	CASSTRDEQYF	TGCGCCAGCAGCACCCGAGACGAGCAGTACTTC
-	-	TRBV28	TRBJ1-1	CASSFPTEGQMNTEAFF	TGTGCCAGCAGTTTCCCCACAGAGGGGCAGATGAACACTGAAGCTTTCTTT
-	-	TRBV27	TRBJ2-7	CASSLLGEATSEQYF	TGTGCCAGCAGTTTGCTCGGGGAGGCCACCAGCGAGCAGTACTTC
-	few	TRBV9	TRBJ2-6	CASSGASVSGANVLTF	TGTGCCAGCAGCGGGGCCAGCGTCTCCGGGGCCAACGTCCTGACTTTC
-	-	TRBV19	TRBJ1-5	CASREGGISGQPQHF	TGTGCCAGTAGGGAGGGGGGCATTTCAGGTCAGCCCCAGCATTTT
TRBD1	-	TRBV5-1	TRBJ1-1	CASSYKGQGVTMNTEAFF	TGCGCCAGCAGCTACAAAGGACAGGGGGTTACCATGAACACTGAAGCTTTCTTT
TRBD2	-	TRBV11-2	TRBJ2-7	CASSHGLASEQYF	TGTGCCAGCAGCCACGGACTAGCTTCCGAGCAGTACTTC
-	-	TRBV6-5	TRBJ2-7	CASSYSDGSYEQYF	TGTGCCAGCAGTTACTCGGACGGCTCCTACGAGCAGTACTTC
TRBD1	-	TRBV6-5	TRBJ2-7	CASSTSGGSRYEQYF	TGTGCCAGCAGTACATCAGGGGGTTCACGGTACGAGCAGTACTTC
TRBD2	once	TRBV7-8	TRBJ2-1	CASSLNRRAGVENEQFF	TGTGCCAGCAGCTTAAATCGTCGAGCGGGAGTAGAGAATGAGCAGTTCTTC
-	-	TRBV15	TRBJ1-2	CATRGTIYGYTF	TGTGCCACCAGGGGCACCATCTATGGCTACACCTTC
TRBD2	-	TRBV27	TRBJ2-1	CASSPGTSGTYNEQFF	TGTGCCAGCAGTCCAGGGACTAGCGGGACTTACAATGAGCAGTTCTTC
-	-	TRBV5-8	TRBJ2-3	CASSLGRPADTQYF	TGTGCCAGCAGCTTGGGCAGACCCGCAGATACGCAGTATTTT
-	-	TRBV11-2	TRBJ2-7	CASSRGPYEQYF	TGTGCCTCAAGTAGAGGGCCCTACGAGCAGTACTTC
TRBD1	few	TRBV28	TRBJ1-2	CASSFTGGGDGYTF	TGTGCCAGCAGTTTCACAGGGGGCGGGGATGGCTACACCTTC
TRBD2	few	TRBV30	TRBJ2-1	CAWSANSYVAGGYNEQFF	TGTGCCTGGAGCGCCAACTCTTACGTAGCGGGGGGCTACAATGAGCAGTTCTTC